This TCR beta chain came from a study of blood T cells in healthy people across ages. Comment on this clonotype: Its antigen is not identified.

Study results and limitations: It was not known whether donors were CMV positive (a possible confounder of expanded clonotype changes). Roughly linearly, TCR beta diversity per million T cells fell as age increased.

PCR was performed a second time for about 6 to 12 cycles using a sample-barcoded 5' primer and a J-beta primer mix. MiXCR, applied by TCRdb to the 5' RACE reads, yields one record per CDR3 protein. The table has over a million distinct CDR3 sequences, about 42% seen once. The receptor comes from a woman between 18 and 29 years old in good health. The sequencing sample was made of blood.

In DNA form, the CDR3 reads TGTGCCAGCAGTAGACTAGCGGGCACCGGGGAGCTGTTTTTT. Translated, it gives CASSRLAGTGELFF. This chain joins TRBV2 and TRBJ2-2; 10 bases map to TRBD2. The CDR3 is made up of 14 amino acids. Losses at the gene ends were 5 bases for V and 4 bases for J; bases not matched to a gene: 1. The germline V gene encodes CDR1 SNHLY and CDR2 FYNNEI. Drawing the rest from reference TRBV2 and TRBJ2-2, the complete variable domain is EPEVTQTPSHQVTQMGQEVILRCVPISNHLYFYWYRQILGQKVEFLVSFYNNEISEKSEIFDDQFSVERPDGSNFTLKIRSTKLEDSAMYFCASSRLAGTGELFFGEGSRLTVL.